This T cell receptor (beta chain) was documented in a study of T cell responses to AZD1222 COVID-19 vaccine. Study results and caveats: Among spike-specific TCRs, nearly half reportedly target unmutated variant regions. Repertoires were collected only later (after the peak T cell response had occurred).

This CDR3 has 16 residues. Trimming stripped 1 base from V and 5 bases from J, with 14 bases between. CDR1 is LNHDA, CDR2 SQIVND, per germline (reference sequence). Produced via immunoSEQ multiplex PCR; TCRdb's table is partial and in-frame only. The data hold approximately 130,000 clones, with approximately 91% observed a single time. Comments on this clone: Antigen unknown.

This sequence originates from an adult who received the AZD1222 COVID-19 vaccine. The material sequenced was peripheral blood, taken 28 days after the second AZD1222 dose. The chain has TRBV19 and TRBJ2-2; weak D call: TRBD1 (6 bases). The chain's CDR3 is CASSIGLQGHTGELFF. CDR3 nucleotide sequence: TGTGCCAGTAGTATAGGGCTACAGGGTCATACCGGGGAGCTGTTTTTT.